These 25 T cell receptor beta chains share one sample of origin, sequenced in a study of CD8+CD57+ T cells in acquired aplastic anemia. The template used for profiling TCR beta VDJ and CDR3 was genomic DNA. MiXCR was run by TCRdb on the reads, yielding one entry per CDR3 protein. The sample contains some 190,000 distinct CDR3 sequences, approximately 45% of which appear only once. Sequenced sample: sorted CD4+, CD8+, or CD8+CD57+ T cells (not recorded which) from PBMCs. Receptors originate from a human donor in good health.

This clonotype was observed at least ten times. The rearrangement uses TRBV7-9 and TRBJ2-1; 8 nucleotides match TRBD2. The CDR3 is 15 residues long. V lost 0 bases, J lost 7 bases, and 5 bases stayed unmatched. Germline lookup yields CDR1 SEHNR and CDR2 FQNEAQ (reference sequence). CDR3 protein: CASSLASGIRNEQFF. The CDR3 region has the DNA TGTGCCAGCAGCTTAGCTAGCGGGATTAGGAATGAGCAGTTCTTC.

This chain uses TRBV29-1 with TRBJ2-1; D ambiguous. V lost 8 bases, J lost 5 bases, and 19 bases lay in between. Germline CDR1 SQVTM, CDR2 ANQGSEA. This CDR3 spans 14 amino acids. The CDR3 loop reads CSSYGRRPHNEQFF. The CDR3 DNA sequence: TGCAGCAGTTACGGGCGGAGACCTCACAATGAGCAGTTCTTC.

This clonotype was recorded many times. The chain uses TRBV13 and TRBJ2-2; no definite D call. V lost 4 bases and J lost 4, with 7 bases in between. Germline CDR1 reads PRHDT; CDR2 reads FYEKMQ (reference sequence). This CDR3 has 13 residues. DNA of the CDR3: TGTGCCAGCAGCTCCCGTGGCACCGGGGAGCTGTTTTTT. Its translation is CASSSRGTGELFF.

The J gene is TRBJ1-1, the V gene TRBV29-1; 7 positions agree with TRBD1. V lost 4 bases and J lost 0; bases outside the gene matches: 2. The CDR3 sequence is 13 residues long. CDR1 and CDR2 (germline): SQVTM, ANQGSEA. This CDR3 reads CSVGGTVNTEAFF. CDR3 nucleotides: TGCAGCGTTGGAGGGACAGTGAACACTGAAGCTTTCTTT.

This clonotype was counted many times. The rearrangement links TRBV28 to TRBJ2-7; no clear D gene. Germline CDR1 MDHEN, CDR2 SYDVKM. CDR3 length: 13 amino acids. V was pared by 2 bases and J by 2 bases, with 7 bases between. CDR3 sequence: CASSLPYAYEQYF. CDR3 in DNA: TGTGCCAGCAGTTTACCGTATGCCTACGAGCAGTACTTC. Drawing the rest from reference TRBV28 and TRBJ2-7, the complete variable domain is DVKVTQSSRYLVKRTGEKVFLECVQDMDHENMFWYRQDPGLGLRLIYFSYDVKMKEKGDIPEGYSVSREKKERFSLILESASTNQTSMYLCASSLPYAYEQYFGPGTRLTVT.

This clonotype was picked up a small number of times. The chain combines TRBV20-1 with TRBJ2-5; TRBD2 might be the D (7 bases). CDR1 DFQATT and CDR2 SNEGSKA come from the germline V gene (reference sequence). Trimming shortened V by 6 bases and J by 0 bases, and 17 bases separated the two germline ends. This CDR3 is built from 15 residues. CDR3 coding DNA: TGCAGTGCGGCGGGGGCTAATGCGTACCAAGAGACCCAGTACTTC. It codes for CSAAGANAYQETQYF.

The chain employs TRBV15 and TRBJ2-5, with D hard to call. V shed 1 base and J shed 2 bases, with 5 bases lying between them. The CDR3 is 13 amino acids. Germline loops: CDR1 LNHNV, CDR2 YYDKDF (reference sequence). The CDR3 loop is CATSRGAQETQYF. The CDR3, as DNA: TGTGCCACCAGCAGAGGAGCTCAAGAGACCCAGTACTTC.

The CDR3 DNA follows: TGTGCCAGCAGTTACTCGGGGACAGGGAGCTCTGGGGCCAACGTCCTGACTTTC. Its protein is CASSYSGTGSSGANVLTF. The chain combines TRBV6-5 with TRBJ2-6; 9 nucleotides agree with TRBD1. The CDR3 totals 18 residues. CDR1 and CDR2 from the germline V gene are MNHEY and SVGAGI. J gave up 0 bases and V 0 bases, and 3 bases lay outside the gene matches.

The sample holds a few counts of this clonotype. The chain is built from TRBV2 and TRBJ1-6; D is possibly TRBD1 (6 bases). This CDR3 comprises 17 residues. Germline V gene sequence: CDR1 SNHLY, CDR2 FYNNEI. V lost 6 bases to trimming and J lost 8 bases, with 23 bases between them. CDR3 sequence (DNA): TGTGCCAGCAGCGCCGGGACACGGGCGTCGATGGATTCACCCCTCCACTTT. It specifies CASSAGTRASMDSPLHF.

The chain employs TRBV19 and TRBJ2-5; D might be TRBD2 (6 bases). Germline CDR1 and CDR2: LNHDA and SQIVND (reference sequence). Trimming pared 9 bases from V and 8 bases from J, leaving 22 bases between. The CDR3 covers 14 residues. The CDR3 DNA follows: TGTGCCAGCAGCCAAATAGCGGACCAAGTTACCCAGTACTTC. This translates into CASSQIADQVTQYF.

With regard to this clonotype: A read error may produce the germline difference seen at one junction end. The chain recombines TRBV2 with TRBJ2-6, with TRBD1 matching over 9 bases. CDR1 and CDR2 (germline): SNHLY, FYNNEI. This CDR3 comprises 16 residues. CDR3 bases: TGTGCCGGCAGGACAGGGGCTGGCTCTGGGGCCAACGTCCTGACTTTC. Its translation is CAGRTGAGSGANVLTF.

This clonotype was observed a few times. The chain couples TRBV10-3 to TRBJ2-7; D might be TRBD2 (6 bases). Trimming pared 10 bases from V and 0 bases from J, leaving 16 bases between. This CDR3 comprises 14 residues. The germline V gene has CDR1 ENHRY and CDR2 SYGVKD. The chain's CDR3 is CASSVAGNSYEQYF. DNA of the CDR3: TGTGCCAGCAGCGTTGCGGGGAACTCCTACGAGCAGTACTTC.

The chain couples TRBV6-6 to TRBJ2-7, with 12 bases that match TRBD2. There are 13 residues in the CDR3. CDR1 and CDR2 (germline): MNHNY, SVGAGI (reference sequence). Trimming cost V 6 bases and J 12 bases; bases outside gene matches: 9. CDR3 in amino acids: CASRDGLAGISYF. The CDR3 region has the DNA TGTGCCAGCAGAGACGGACTAGCGGGGATATCGTACTTC.

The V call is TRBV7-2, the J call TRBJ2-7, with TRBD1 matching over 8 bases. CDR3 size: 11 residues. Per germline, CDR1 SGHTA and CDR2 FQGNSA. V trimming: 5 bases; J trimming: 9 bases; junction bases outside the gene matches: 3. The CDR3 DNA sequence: TGTGCCAGCAGCGAAGACAGGGGGCAGTACTTC. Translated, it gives CASSEDRGQYF.

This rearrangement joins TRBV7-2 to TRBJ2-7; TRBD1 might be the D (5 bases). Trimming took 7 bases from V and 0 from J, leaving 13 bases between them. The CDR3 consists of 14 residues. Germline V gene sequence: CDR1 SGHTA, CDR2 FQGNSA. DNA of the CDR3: TGTGCCAGCACCCCGTGGGGCAGCTCCTACGAGCAGTACTTC. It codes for CASTPWGSSYEQYF.

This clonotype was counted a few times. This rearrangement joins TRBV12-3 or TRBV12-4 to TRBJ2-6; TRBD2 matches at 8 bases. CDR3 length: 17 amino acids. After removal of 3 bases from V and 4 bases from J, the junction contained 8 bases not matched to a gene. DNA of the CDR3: TGTGCCAGCAGTTTGTGGGCGGGGGGCGCGGGGGCCAACGTCCTGACTTTC. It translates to CASSLWAGGAGANVLTF.

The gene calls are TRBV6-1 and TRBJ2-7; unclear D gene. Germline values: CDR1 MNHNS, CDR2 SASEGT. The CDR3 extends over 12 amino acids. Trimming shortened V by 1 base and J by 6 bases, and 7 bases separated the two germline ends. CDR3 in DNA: TGTGCCAGCAGTGAAGTCCCCACCGAGCAGTACTTC. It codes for CASSEVPTEQYF.

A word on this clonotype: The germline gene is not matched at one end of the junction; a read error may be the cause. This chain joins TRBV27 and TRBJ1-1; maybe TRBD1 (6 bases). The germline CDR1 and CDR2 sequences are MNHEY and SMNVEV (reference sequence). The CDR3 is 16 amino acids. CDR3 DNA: TGTGCCAGCAGTTTATTTCAGGGGCGAAGGAACACTGGAGCTTTCTTT. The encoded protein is CASSLFQGRRNTGAFF.

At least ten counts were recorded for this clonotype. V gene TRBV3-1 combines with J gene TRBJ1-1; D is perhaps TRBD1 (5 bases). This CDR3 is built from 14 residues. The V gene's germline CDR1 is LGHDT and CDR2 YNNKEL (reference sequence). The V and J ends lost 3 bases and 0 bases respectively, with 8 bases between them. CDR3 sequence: CASSHGTVNTEAFF. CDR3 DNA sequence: TGTGCCAGCAGCCACGGGACGGTGAACACTGAAGCTTTCTTT.

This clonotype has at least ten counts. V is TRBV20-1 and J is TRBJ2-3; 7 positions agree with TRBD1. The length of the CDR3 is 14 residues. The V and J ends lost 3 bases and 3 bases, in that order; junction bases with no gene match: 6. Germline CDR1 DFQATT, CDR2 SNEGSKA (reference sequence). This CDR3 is CSASRDSQTDTQYF. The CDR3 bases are TGCAGTGCTAGTAGGGACAGCCAGACAGATACGCAGTATTTT.

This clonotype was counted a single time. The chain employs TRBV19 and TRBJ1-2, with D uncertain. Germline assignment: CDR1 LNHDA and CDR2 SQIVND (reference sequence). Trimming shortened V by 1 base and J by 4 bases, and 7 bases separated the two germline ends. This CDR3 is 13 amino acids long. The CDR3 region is CASSIAAGYGYTF. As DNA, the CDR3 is TGTGCCAGTAGTATAGCGGCAGGCTATGGCTACACCTTC.

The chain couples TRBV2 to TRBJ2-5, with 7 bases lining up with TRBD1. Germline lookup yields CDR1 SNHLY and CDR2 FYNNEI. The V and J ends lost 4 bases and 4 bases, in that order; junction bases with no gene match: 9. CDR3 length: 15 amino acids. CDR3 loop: CASSAFRTGGETQYF. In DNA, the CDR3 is TGTGCCAGCAGTGCTTTCCGGACAGGAGGAGAGACCCAGTACTTC.

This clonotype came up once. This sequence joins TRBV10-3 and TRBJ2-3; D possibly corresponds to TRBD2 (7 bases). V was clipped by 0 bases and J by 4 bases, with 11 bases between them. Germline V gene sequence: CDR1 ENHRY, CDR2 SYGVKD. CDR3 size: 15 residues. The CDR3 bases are TGTGCCATCAGTGAGTCTGCGGGGGCGGCAGATACGCAGTATTTT. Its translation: CAISESAGAADTQYF.

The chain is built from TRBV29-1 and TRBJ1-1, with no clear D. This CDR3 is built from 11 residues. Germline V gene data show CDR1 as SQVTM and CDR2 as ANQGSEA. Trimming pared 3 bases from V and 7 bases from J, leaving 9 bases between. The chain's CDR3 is CSVENRGEAFF. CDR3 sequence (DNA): TGCAGCGTTGAGAACCGGGGTGAAGCTTTCTTT. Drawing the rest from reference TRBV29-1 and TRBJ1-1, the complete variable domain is SAVISQKPSRDICQRGTSLTIQCQVDSQVTMMFWYRQQPGQSLTLIATANQGSEATYESGFVIDKFPISRPNLTFSTLTVSNMSPEDSSIYLCSVENRGEAFFGQGTRLTVV.

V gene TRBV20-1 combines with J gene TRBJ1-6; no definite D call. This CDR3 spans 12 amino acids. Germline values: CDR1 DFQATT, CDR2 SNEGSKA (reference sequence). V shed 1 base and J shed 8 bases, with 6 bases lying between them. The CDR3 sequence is CSARVHDSPLHF. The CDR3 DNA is TGCAGTGCTAGAGTCCACGATTCACCCCTCCACTTT.